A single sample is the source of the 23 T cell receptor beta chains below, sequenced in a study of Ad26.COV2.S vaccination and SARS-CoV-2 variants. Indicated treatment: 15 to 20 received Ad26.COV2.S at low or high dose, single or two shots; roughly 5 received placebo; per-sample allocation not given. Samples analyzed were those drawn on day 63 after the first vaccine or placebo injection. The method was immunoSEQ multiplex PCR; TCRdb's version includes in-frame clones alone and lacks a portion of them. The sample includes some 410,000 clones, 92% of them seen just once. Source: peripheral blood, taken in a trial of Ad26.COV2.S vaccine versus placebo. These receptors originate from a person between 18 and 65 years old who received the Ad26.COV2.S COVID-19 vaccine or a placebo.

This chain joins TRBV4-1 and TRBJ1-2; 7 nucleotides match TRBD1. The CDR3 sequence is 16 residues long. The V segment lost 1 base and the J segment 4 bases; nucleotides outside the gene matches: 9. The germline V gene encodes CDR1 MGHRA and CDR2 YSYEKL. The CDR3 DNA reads TGCGCCAGCAGCCAAGGTTTAGGGGGCCGAGGCTATGGCTACACCTTC. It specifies CASSQGLGGRGYGYTF.

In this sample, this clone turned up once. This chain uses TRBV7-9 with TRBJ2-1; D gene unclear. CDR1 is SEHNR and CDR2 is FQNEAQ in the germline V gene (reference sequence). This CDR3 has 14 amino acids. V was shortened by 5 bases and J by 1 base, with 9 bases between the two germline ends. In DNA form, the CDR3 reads TGTGCCAGCAGCCAGTCTCCGTCCTACAATGAGCAGTTCTTC. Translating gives CASSQSPSYNEQFF. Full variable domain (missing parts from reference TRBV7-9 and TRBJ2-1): DTGVSQNPRHKITKRGQNVTFRCDPISEHNRLYWYRQTLGQGPEFLTYFQNEAQLEKSRLLSDRFSAERPKGSFSTLEIQRTEQGDSAMYLCASSQSPSYNEQFFGPGTRLTVL.

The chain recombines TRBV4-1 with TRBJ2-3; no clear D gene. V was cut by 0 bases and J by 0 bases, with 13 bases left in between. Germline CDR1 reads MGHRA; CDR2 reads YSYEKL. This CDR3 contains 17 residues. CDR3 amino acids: CASSQDGGRASTDTQYF. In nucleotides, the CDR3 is TGCGCCAGCAGCCAAGATGGCGGCAGAGCTAGCACAGATACGCAGTATTTT.

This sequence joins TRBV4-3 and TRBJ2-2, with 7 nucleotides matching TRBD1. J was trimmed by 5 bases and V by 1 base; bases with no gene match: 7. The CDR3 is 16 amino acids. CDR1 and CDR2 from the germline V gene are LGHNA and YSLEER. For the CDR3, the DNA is TGCGCCAGCAGCCAAGGACAGGGAGCTCGGACCGGGGAGCTGTTTTTT. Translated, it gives CASSQGQGARTGELFF.

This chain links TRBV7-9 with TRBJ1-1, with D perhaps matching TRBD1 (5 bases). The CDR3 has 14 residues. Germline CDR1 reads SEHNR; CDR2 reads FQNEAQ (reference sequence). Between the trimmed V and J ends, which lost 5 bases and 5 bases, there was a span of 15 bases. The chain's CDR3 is CASSQGALGTEAFF. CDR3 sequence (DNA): TGTGCCAGCAGCCAAGGGGCCCTGGGGACTGAAGCTTTCTTT.

The CDR3 loop is CASSSQGARSTGELFF. The CDR3 nucleotides are TGTGCCAGCAGCTCACAGGGGGCGCGGTCCACCGGGGAGCTGTTTTTT. The V and J genes are TRBV5-4 and TRBJ2-2; 9 bases fit TRBD1. This CDR3 has 16 amino acids. Trimming cost V 3 bases and J 4 bases; bases outside gene matches: 7. The germline CDR1 and CDR2 sequences are SGHNT and YYREEE (reference sequence).

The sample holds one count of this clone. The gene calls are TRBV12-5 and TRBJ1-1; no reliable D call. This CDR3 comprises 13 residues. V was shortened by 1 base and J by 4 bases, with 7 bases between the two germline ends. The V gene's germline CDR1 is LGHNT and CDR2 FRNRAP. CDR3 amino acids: CASGLGFSTEAFF. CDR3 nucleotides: TGTGCTAGTGGTTTGGGGTTTAGCACTGAAGCTTTCTTT.

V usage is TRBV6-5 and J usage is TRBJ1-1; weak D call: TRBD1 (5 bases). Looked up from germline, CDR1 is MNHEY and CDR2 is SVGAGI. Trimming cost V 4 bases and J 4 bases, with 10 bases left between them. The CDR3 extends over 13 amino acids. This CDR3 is CASSSGGVTEAFF. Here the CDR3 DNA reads TGTGCCAGCAGTTCTGGGGGGGTCACTGAAGCTTTCTTT.

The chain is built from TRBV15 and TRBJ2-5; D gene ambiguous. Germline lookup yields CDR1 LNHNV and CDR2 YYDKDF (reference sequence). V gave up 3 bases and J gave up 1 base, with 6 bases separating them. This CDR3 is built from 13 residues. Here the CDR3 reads CATSSGFQETQYF. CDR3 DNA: TGTGCCACCAGCAGCGGGTTCCAAGAGACCCAGTACTTC.

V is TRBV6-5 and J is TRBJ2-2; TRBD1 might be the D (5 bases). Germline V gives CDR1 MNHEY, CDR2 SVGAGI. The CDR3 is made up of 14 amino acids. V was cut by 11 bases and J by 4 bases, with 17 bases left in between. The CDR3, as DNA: TGTGCCGCAGGGCCTAGGTATGCCACCGGGGAGCTGTTTTTT. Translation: CAAGPRYATGELFF.

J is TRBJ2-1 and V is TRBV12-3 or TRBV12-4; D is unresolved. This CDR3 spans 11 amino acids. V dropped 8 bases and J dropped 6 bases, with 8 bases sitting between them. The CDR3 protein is CASRVGNEQFF. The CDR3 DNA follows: TGTGCCAGCCGGGTTGGCAATGAGCAGTTCTTC.

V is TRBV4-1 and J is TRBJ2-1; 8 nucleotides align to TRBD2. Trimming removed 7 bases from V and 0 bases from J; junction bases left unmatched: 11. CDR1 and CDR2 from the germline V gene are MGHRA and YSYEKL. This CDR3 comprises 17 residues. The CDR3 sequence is CASNHPAGTSSYNEQFF. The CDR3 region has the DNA TGCGCCAGCAACCACCCTGCCGGGACTAGCTCCTACAATGAGCAGTTCTTC.

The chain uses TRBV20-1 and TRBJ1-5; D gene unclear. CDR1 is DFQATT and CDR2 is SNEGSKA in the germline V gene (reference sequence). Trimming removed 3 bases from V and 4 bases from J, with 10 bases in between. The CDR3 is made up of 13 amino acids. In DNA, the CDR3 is TGCAGTGCTAGTCTTCGGGGAAATCAGCCCCAGCATTTT. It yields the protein CSASLRGNQPQHF.

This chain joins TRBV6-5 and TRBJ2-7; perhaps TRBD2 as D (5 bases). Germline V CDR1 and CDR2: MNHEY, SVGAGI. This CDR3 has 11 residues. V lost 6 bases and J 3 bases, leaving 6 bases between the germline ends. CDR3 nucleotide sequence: TGTGCCAGCAGGGAGGACTACGAGCAGTACTTC. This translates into CASREDYEQYF.

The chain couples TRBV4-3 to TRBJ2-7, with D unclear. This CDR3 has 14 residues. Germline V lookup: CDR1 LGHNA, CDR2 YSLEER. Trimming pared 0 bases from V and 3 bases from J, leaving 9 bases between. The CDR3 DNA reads TGCGCCAGCAGCCAAGACAGTTCTAACTACGAGCAGTACTTC. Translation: CASSQDSSNYEQYF.

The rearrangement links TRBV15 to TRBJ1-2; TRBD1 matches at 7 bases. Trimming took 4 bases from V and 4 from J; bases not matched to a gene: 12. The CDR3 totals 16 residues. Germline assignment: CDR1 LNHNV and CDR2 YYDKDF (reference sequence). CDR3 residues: CATSTPTGTYGYGYTF. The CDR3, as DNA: TGTGCCACCAGCACCCCGACAGGGACCTATGGCTATGGCTACACCTTC.

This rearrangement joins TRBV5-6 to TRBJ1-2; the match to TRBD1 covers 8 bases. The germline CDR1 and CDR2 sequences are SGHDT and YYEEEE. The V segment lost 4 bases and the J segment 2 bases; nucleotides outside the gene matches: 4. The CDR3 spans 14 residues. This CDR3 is CASSRTGRNYGYTF. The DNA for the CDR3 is TGTGCCAGCAGCCGGACAGGGCGAAACTATGGCTACACCTTC.

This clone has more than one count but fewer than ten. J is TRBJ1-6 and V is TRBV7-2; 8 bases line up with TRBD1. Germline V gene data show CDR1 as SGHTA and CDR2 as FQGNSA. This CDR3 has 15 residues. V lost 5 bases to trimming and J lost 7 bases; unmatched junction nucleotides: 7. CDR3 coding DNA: TGTGCCAGCAGCCCAGGACAGGGTTTCAATTCACCCCTCCACTTT. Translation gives CASSPGQGFNSPLHF.

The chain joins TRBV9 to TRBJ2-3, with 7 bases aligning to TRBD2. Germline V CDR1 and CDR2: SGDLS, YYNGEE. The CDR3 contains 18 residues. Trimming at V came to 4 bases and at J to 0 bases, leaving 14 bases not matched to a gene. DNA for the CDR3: TGTGCCAGCAGCCCCCGGAGCCGCGGCGGGGGTAGCACAGATACGCAGTATTTT. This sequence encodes CASSPRSRGGGSTDTQYF.

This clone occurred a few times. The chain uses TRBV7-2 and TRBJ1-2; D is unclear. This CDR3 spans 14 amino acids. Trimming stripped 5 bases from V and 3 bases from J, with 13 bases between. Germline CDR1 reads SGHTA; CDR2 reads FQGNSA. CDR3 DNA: TGTGCCAGCAGCCAACTGGGCGCCGACTATGGCTACACCTTC. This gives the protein CASSQLGADYGYTF.

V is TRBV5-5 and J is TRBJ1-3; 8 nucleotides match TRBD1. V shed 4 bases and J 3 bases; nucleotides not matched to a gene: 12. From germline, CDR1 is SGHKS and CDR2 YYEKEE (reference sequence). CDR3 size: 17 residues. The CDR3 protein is CASSPLTPTGGGNTIYF. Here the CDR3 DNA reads TGTGCCAGCAGCCCCTTGACTCCCACAGGGGGTGGAAACACCATATATTTT.

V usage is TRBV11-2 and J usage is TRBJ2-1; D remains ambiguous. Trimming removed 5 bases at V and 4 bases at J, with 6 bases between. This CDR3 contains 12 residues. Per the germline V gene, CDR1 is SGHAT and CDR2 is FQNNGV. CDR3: CASSPIYNEQFF. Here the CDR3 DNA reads TGTGCCAGCAGCCCGATATACAATGAGCAGTTCTTC. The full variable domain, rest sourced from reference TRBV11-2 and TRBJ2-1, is EAGVAQSPRYKIIEKRQSVAFWCNPISGHATLYWYQQILGQGPKLLIQFQNNGVVDDSQLPKDRFSAERLKGVDSTLKIQPAKLEDSAVYLCASSPIYNEQFFGPGTRLTVL.

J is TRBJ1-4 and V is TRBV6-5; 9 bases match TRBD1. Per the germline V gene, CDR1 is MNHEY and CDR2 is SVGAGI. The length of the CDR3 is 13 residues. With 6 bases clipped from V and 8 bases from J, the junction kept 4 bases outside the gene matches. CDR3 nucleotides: TGTGCCAGCAGGCGGACAGGGGTGGAAAAACTGTTTTTT. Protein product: CASRRTGVEKLFF.